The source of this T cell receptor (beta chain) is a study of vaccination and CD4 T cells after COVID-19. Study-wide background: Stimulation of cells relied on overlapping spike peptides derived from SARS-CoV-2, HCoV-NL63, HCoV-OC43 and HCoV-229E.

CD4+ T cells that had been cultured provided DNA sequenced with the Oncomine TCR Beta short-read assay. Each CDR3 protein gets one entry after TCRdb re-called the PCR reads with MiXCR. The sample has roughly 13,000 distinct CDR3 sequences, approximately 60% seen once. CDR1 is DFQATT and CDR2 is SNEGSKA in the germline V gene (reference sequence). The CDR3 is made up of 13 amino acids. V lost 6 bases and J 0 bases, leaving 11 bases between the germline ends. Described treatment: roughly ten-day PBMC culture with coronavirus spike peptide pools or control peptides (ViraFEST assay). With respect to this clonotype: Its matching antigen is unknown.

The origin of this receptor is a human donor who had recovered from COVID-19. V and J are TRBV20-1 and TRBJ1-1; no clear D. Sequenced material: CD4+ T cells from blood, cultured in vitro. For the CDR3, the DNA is TGCAGTGCCGCCTCGGTCTTGAACACTGAAGCTTTCTTT. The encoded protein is CSAASVLNTEAFF.